This entry describes one T cell receptor beta chain. The sample comes from a study of chemoradiotherapy in HPV16-positive cancers. Produced via immunoSEQ multiplex PCR; TCRdb's table is partial and in-frame only. The sample lists thousands of clones; 86% were seen once. The J segment lost 3 bases and the V segment lost 1 base, leaving 6 bases of the junction unmatched. The V gene's germline CDR1 is LGHNT and CDR2 FRNRAP. This CDR3 spans 16 amino acids. The starting material was tumor tissue, obtained from a patient who underwent chemoradiotherapy. This sequence joins TRBV12-5 and TRBJ2-1; TRBD1 matches at 7 bases. The TCR was taken from a human donor with HPV-associated anogenital cancer. The CDR3: CASGLDRTGIYNEQFF. In DNA, the CDR3 is TGTGCTAGTGGTTTGGATCGGACAGGCATCTACAATGAGCAGTTCTTC. The whole variable domain, remainder taken from reference TRBV12-5 and TRBJ2-1, is DARVTQTPRHKVTEMGQEVTMRCQPILGHNTVFWYRQTMMQGLELLAYFRNRAPLDDSGMPKDRFSAEMPDATLATLKIQPSEPRDSAVYFCASGLDRTGIYNEQFFGPGTRLTVL.